The 13 T cell receptor beta chains reported below all come from one sample, sequenced in a study of blood T cell repertoires in COVID-19. The table came from immunoSEQ multiplex PCR; TCRdb's copy has only in-frame clones and leaves some out. This sample yields some 180,000 clones, of which 85% to 90% are seen a single time; 6.2% belongs to the top ten. The specimen was PBMCs or T cells enriched from blood (not recorded which). All receptors come from a man aged 40-50 years who had recovered from COVID-19.

This chain uses TRBV21-1 with TRBJ2-2; whether TRBD1, the table's D call, matches the DNA was not checked. TRBV21-1 is a pseudogene segment. The CDR3 loop spans 15 amino acids. The CDR3 DNA follows: TGTGCCAGCAAGGGGGACAGGGGGCTAATCGGGGAGCTGTTTTTT. Its protein is CASKGDRGLIGELFF.

V is TRBV5-1 and J is TRBJ2-3; TRBD2 agrees at 9 bases. Germline V gene data show CDR1 as SGHRS and CDR2 as YFSETQ. Unmatched junction bases numbered 7, after V lost 3 bases and J lost 2 bases. The CDR3 totals 16 residues. DNA of the CDR3: TGCGCCAGCAGCTCGACTAGCGGCGGATTCACAGATACGCAGTATTTT. Its translation: CASSSTSGGFTDTQYF.

The genes are TRBV9 and TRBJ2-3, with 7 bases identical to TRBD2. The CDR3 runs 16 residues. Germline V gene data show CDR1 as SGDLS and CDR2 as YYNGEE. V was pared by 3 bases and J by 3 bases, with 10 bases of the junction left unmatched. CDR3 bases: TGTGCCAGCAGCGCAACCTCCGGGACTACAACAGATACGCAGTATTTT. Protein product: CASSATSGTTTDTQYF.

The chain couples TRBV6-5 to TRBJ2-6, with 10 nucleotides matching TRBD1. CDR1 is MNHEY and CDR2 is SVGAGI in the germline V gene. J was trimmed by 2 bases and V by 7 bases; bases with no gene match: 2. This CDR3 contains 15 residues. CDR3 sequence reads: CASKTGGAGANVLTF. CDR3 sequence (DNA): TGTGCCAGCAAGACAGGGGGCGCTGGGGCCAACGTCCTGACTTTC.

This clone appeared a few times. The chain combines TRBV19 with TRBJ2-1, with D maybe TRBD2 (5 bases). The V gene's germline CDR1 is LNHDA and CDR2 SQIVND (reference sequence). The CDR3 is 16 residues long. V dropped 8 bases and J dropped 8 bases, with 25 bases sitting between them. The CDR3, as DNA: TGTGCCAGTTCTCCTGGACGGAGAATAATCGGGGATGAGCAGTTCTTC. Translated, it gives CASSPGRRIIGDEQFF. The variable domain in full, with the rest retrieved from reference TRBV19 and TRBJ2-1, is DGGITQSPKYLFRKEGQNVTLSCEQNLNHDAMYWYRQDPGQGLRLIYYSQIVNDFQKGDIAEGYSVSREKKESFPLTVTSAQKNPTAFYLCASSPGRRIIGDEQFFGPGTRLTVL.

This sequence joins TRBV4-1 and TRBJ1-4; 10 positions agree with TRBD1. CDR3 length: 15 residues. Trimming took 3 bases from V and 8 from J; bases not matched to a gene: 6. CDR1 and CDR2 (germline): MGHRA, YSYEKL. The CDR3 DNA follows: TGCGCCAGCAGCCACCCGGGACAGGGGCGGGAAAAACTGTTTTTT. Amino acids: CASSHPGQGREKLFF.

The count of this clone is one. This rearrangement joins TRBV12-3 or TRBV12-4 to TRBJ2-5; the match to TRBD2 covers 8 bases. V shed 5 bases, J shed 3 bases, and the junction held 2 bases outside the gene matches. This CDR3 region has 13 residues. CDR3 in DNA: TGTGCCAGCAGTATGACTAGCGAAGAGACCCAGTACTTC. It yields the protein CASSMTSEETQYF.

V usage is TRBV7-8 and J usage is TRBJ2-2; D possibly corresponds to TRBD1 (6 bases). The V end lost 3 bases, the J end lost 5 bases, and 13 bases lay between the germline ends. The germline V gene has CDR1 SGHVS and CDR2 FQNEAQ. The CDR3 spans 15 residues. The CDR3 sequence is CASSFGQFETGELFF. CDR3 nucleotide sequence: TGTGCCAGCAGCTTCGGACAGTTTGAGACCGGGGAGCTGTTTTTT.

The chain joins TRBV27 to TRBJ1-1; 7 bases are shared with TRBD1. This CDR3 comprises 14 residues. V lost 5 bases and J lost 7; bases outside the gene matches: 10. CDR1 is MNHEY, CDR2 SMNVEV, per germline (reference sequence). The CDR3, as DNA: TGTGCCAGCAGTATTAACAGGGGTAAAGGTGAAGCTTTCTTT. It encodes CASSINRGKGEAFF.

The V gene is TRBV18, the J gene TRBJ2-3; D unresolved. Trimming pared 3 bases from V and 4 bases from J, leaving 5 bases between. The germline CDR1 and CDR2 sequences are KGHSH and LQKENI. The CDR3 loop spans 12 amino acids. CDR3 in amino acids: CASSPSADTQYF. For the CDR3, the DNA is TGTGCCAGCTCACCTTCAGCAGATACGCAGTATTTT. Full variable domain (remainder filled in from reference TRBV18 and TRBJ2-3): NAGVMQNPRHLVRRRGQEARLRCSPMKGHSHVYWYRQLPEEGLKFMVYLQKENIIDESGMPKERFSAEFPKEGPSILRIQQVVRGDSAAYFCASSPSADTQYFGPGTRLTVL.

CDR3 loop: CATSHTGESGNTIYF. Written as DNA, the CDR3 is TGTGCCACCTCTCATACAGGGGAGTCTGGAAACACCATATATTTT. The rearrangement joins TRBV28 to TRBJ1-3; 7 nucleotides align to TRBD1. The junction had 10 bases not matched to a gene; V was cut back by 10 bases and J by 1 base. Germline CDR1 reads MDHEN; CDR2 reads SYDVKM. This CDR3 is 15 amino acids long. Using reference TRBV28 and TRBJ1-3 for the parts outside the CDR3, the full variable domain is DVKVTQSSRYLVKRTGEKVFLECVQDMDHENMFWYRQDPGLGLRLIYFSYDVKMKEKGDIPEGYSVSREKKERFSLILESASTNQTSMYLCATSHTGESGNTIYFGEGSWLTVV.

The sample holds one count of this clone. V and J are TRBV5-1 and TRBJ1-2; D perhaps matches TRBD1 (6 bases). The germline CDR1 and CDR2 sequences are SGHRS and YFSETQ. CDR3 length: 12 residues. Trimming shortened V by 0 bases and J by 8 bases, and 8 bases separated the two germline ends. The CDR3 DNA sequence: TGCGCCAGCAGCTTGGACAGGGCCGGCTACACCTTC. Amino acids: CASSLDRAGYTF.

The rearrangement uses TRBV28 and TRBJ1-4; TRBD1 aligns across 8 bases. The CDR3 spans 13 residues. Germline lookup yields CDR1 MDHEN and CDR2 SYDVKM. V lost 5 bases to trimming and J lost 8 bases; unmatched junction nucleotides: 4. CDR3 in DNA: TGTGCCAGCAGTCGTACAGGGGGAGAAAAACTGTTTTTT. This sequence encodes CASSRTGGEKLFF.